This passage covers 21 T cell receptor beta chains from one sample sequenced in a study of cytomegalovirus exposure and HLA in healthy donors. This PCR relied on a set of 60 Vbeta primers and 13 Jbeta primers. Generated by immunoSEQ multiplex PCR, the TCRdb table keeps only in-frame clones and is missing some. The sample consists of 85,000 to 130,000 clones, around 10% of them appearing once. The specimen was PBMCs. These receptors were obtained from a man aged 40-49 years in good health and CMV-seropositive.

This clone was observed a few times. The chain is built from TRBV2 and TRBJ2-7; D gene unclear. Germline V gene lookup returns CDR1 SNHLY and CDR2 FYNNEI. The CDR3 is 15 residues long. The V and J ends lost 2 bases and 1 base respectively, with 12 bases between them. CDR3 coding DNA: TGTGCCAGCAGTGAATTGGTGGGCTCATCCTACGAGCAGTACTTC. As protein: CASSELVGSSYEQYF.

This clone was seen just once. The chain couples TRBV5-6 to TRBJ2-7; 9 nucleotides match TRBD1. This CDR3 has 14 amino acids. Germline CDR1 reads SGHDT; CDR2 reads YYEEEE. V was pared by 6 bases and J by 7 bases, with 11 bases of the junction left unmatched. This CDR3 is CASTTEQGAGEQYF. CDR3 coding DNA: TGTGCCAGCACCACGGAACAGGGGGCGGGGGAGCAGTACTTC. The whole variable domain, remainder taken from reference TRBV5-6 and TRBJ2-7, is DAGVTQSPTHLIKTRGQQVTLRCSPKSGHDTVSWYQQALGQGPQFIFQYYEEEERQRGNFPDRFSGHQFPNYSSELNVNALLLGDSALYLCASTTEQGAGEQYFGPGTRLTVT.

The chain recombines TRBV5-4 with TRBJ2-6, with TRBD2 matching over 9 bases. Trimming at V came to 4 bases and at J to 2 bases, leaving 1 base not matched to a gene. CDR3 size: 15 residues. Germline CDR1 and CDR2: SGHNT and YYREEE (reference sequence). The CDR3 sequence is CASSGGGAGANVLTF. The CDR3 bases are TGTGCCAGCAGCGGCGGGGGGGCTGGGGCCAACGTCCTGACTTTC.

This clone was observed a few times. The genes are TRBV19 and TRBJ2-1; weak D call: TRBD1 (5 bases). Deletions cut 6 bases from V and 0 bases from J, with 12 bases between. The CDR3 sequence is 15 residues long. CDR1 LNHDA and CDR2 SQIVND come from the germline V gene (reference sequence). CDR3 protein: CASSQTAFSYNEQFF. The CDR3 coding sequence is TGTGCCAGTAGCCAGACAGCGTTCTCCTACAATGAGCAGTTCTTC.

This clone came up a few times. The chain employs TRBV5-6 and TRBJ2-7; 7 nucleotides agree with TRBD1. Unmatched junction bases numbered 7, after V lost 2 bases and J lost 5 bases. This CDR3 is built from 14 residues. The germline CDR1 and CDR2 sequences are SGHDT and YYEEEE. The DNA of the CDR3 is TGTGCCAGCAGCTTCCCGACAGGGTTTGACGAGCAGTACTTC. It is translated as CASSFPTGFDEQYF.

This clone was seen more than once but under ten times. Its ends do not fully match the called genes, so a read error is possible. V and J are TRBV7-7 and TRBJ2-7, with 8 bases identical to TRBD2. The CDR3 covers 13 residues. Germline CDR1 SSHAT, CDR2 FNYEAQ (reference sequence). The CDR3 protein is CASSPGTSTEQYF. Written as DNA, the CDR3 is TGTGCTAGCAGCCCTGGGACTAGTACCGAGCAGTACTTC. Variable domain in full (rest from reference TRBV7-7 and TRBJ2-7): GAGVSQSPRYKVTKRGQDVTLRCDPISSHATLYWYQQALGQGPEFLTYFNYEAQPDKSGLPSDRFSAERPEGSISTLTIQRTEQRDSAMYRCASSPGTSTEQYFGPGTRLTVT.

The chain uses TRBV5-1 and TRBJ2-3, with 9 positions matching TRBD2. CDR1 is SGHRS and CDR2 is YFSETQ in the germline V gene. This CDR3 region has 15 residues. With V trimmed by 6 bases and J by 4 bases, 9 bases remained unmatched. The CDR3 nucleotides are TGCGCCAGCACCCTGCGCGGGAGGGCCCCAGATACGCAGTATTTT. Residues: CASTLRGRAPDTQYF.

This clone was found a few times. The V call is TRBV30, the J call TRBJ2-1; unclear D gene. Trimming removed 2 bases from V and 2 bases from J, with 7 bases in between. Germline CDR1 is GTSNPN and CDR2 is SVGIG (reference sequence). CDR3 length equals 13 residues. The CDR3 loop reads CAWSQVAYNEQFF. The CDR3 DNA is TGTGCCTGGAGTCAGGTGGCCTACAATGAGCAGTTCTTC.

This clone was picked up a small number of times. The chain has TRBV6-1 and TRBJ2-7; 10 positions agree with TRBD2. V lost 6 bases, J lost 0 bases, and 5 bases stayed unmatched. CDR1 and CDR2 from the germline V gene are MNHNS and SASEGT. The CDR3 is 15 residues long. The DNA of the CDR3 is TGTGCCAGCAGCCAACTAGCGGGGAGCTCCTACGAGCAGTACTTC. Translating gives CASSQLAGSSYEQYF.

This clone has only a few counts. V and J are TRBV9 and TRBJ2-3, with D tentatively TRBD2 (6 bases). This CDR3 has 14 residues. Germline CDR1 is SGDLS and CDR2 is YYNGEE. Trimming left V 3 bases short and J 10 bases short, with 18 bases between. The CDR3 DNA is TGTGCCAGCAGCGGGGACTTCTCACTGAGGTCGCAGTATTTT. It codes for CASSGDFSLRSQYF.

V and J are TRBV6-6 and TRBJ2-3, with D perhaps TRBD2 (5 bases). Trimming pared 8 bases from V and 5 bases from J, leaving 11 bases between. CDR3 length: 12 residues. Per the germline V gene, CDR1 is MNHNY and CDR2 is SVGAGI (reference sequence). The CDR3: CASWAGVDTQYF. The CDR3 DNA sequence: TGTGCCAGCTGGGCCGGGGTAGATACGCAGTATTTT.

This clone was seen only a few times. CDR3 sequence: CASRGPGTYEQYF. DNA of the CDR3: TGTGCCAGCAGAGGTCCGGGAACCTACGAGCAGTACTTC. The gene calls are TRBV2 and TRBJ2-7, with a weak D call TRBD2 (5 bases). Germline assignment: CDR1 SNHLY and CDR2 FYNNEI. There are 13 residues in the CDR3. Trimming left V 6 bases short and J 2 bases short, with 11 bases between.

This clone has just a few counts. The chain carries TRBV4-2 and TRBJ2-1; weak D call: TRBD2 (6 bases). Looked up from germline, CDR1 is LGHNA and CDR2 is YNFKEQ. V was trimmed by 0 bases and J by 8 bases, leaving 8 bases between them. This CDR3 has 13 residues. The CDR3 here is CASSQELADEQFF. The CDR3 nucleotides are TGTGCCAGCAGCCAAGAACTAGCCGATGAGCAGTTCTTC.

This clone was observed a handful of times. The sample carries other DNA sequences with the same CDR3. The gene calls are TRBV9 and TRBJ2-5, with a weak D call TRBD1 (6 bases). The length of the CDR3 is 15 residues. Deletions cut 0 bases from V and 4 bases from J, with 13 bases between. The V gene's germline CDR1 is SGDLS and CDR2 YYNGEE. CDR3 sequence: CASSVVPGEGETQYF. Here the CDR3 DNA reads TGTGCCAGCAGCGTAGTCCCAGGGGAAGGAGAGACCCAGTACTTC.

This clone has more than one count but fewer than ten. The J gene is TRBJ2-7, the V gene TRBV6-5, with a tentative D call TRBD1 (6 bases). The CDR3 has 14 amino acids. V was clipped by 7 bases and J by 0 bases, with 13 bases between them. Germline V lookup: CDR1 MNHEY, CDR2 SVGAGI. CDR3 bases: TGTGCCAGCAAGAGGGGACAAATCTCCTACGAGCAGTACTTC. Encoded protein: CASKRGQISYEQYF.

The V gene is TRBV6-8, the J gene TRBJ2-7; D remains unclear. In germline, CDR1 is MNHGY, CDR2 SAAAGT. CDR3 length: 11 amino acids. V was pared by 11 bases and J by 3 bases, with 11 bases between. Written as DNA, the CDR3 is TGTGCCCCTCGAAAGCTCTACGAGCAGTACTTC. Protein: CAPRKLYEQYF.

This clone has just a few counts. A read error may produce the germline difference seen at one junction end. The V and J genes are TRBV7-7 and TRBJ2-2; maybe TRBD2 (6 bases). Germline V CDR1 and CDR2: SSHAT, FNYEAQ (reference sequence). The CDR3 length is 15 residues. The DNA for the CDR3 is TGTGCTAGCAAGAGGTCGGGGGATAACACCGGGGAGCTGTTTTTT. It yields the protein CASKRSGDNTGELFF.

This chain links TRBV11-2 with TRBJ1-2; tentatively, D is TRBD1 (6 bases). Trimming removed 5 bases at V and 4 bases at J, with 14 bases between. Germline V lookup: CDR1 SGHAT, CDR2 FQNNGV. This CDR3 has 14 residues. CDR3 in DNA: TGTGCCAGCAGCCCCCAAACAGGGAGCTATGGCTACACCTTC. Protein sequence: CASSPQTGSYGYTF.

This clone came up a few times. The chain is built from TRBV6-5 and TRBJ2-7; 7 nucleotides line up with TRBD1. The CDR3 totals 12 residues. The germline gives CDR1 MNHEY, CDR2 SVGAGI. V was clipped by 5 bases and J by 3 bases; unmatched bases: 1. DNA of the CDR3: TGTGCCAGCAGTCACAGGGGCTACGAGCAGTACTTC. Protein: CASSHRGYEQYF.

This clone was seen only a few times. The rearrangement uses TRBV5-1 and TRBJ1-5; the D gene is possibly TRBD1 (6 bases). Trimming shortened V by 0 bases and J by 8 bases, and 9 bases separated the two germline ends. The CDR3 length is 13 residues. CDR1 SGHRS and CDR2 YFSETQ come from the germline V gene. This chain's CDR3 is CASSLDREKPQHF. The CDR3 DNA is TGCGCCAGCAGCTTGGACAGGGAGAAGCCCCAGCATTTT. The full variable domain, completed using reference TRBV5-1 and TRBJ1-5, is KAGVTQTPRYLIKTRGQQVTLSCSPISGHRSVSWYQQTPGQGLQFLFEYFSETQRNKGNFPGRFSGRQFSNSRSEMNVSTLELGDSALYLCASSLDREKPQHFGDGTRLSIL.

The J gene is TRBJ1-5, the V gene TRBV6-1; D is unclear. The CDR3 runs to 13 residues. Germline CDR1 and CDR2: MNHNS and SASEGT. The V gene lost 4 bases and the J gene lost 3 bases, with 7 bases spanning the gap. This chain's CDR3 is CASSVSINQPQHF. The CDR3 nucleotides are TGTGCCAGCAGTGTCAGTATCAATCAGCCCCAGCATTTT.